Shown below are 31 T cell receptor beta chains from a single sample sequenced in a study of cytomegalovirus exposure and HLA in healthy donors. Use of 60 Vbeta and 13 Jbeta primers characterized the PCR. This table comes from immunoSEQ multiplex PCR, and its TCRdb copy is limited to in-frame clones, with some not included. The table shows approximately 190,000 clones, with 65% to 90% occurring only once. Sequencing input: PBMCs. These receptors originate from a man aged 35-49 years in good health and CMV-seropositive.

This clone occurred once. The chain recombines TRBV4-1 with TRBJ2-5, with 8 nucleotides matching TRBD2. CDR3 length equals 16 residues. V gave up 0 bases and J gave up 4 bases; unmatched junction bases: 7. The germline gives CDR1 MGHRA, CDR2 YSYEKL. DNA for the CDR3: TGCGCCAGCAGCCAAGACGACGGCGGGGGGTCAGAGACCCAGTACTTC. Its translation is CASSQDDGGGSETQYF.

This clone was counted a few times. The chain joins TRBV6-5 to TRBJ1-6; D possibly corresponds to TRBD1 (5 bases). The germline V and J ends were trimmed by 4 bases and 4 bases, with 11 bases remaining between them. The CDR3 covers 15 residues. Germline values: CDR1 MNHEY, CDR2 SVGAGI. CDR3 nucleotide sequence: TGTGCCAGCAGTTTCAGACAGCCTTATAATTCACCCCTCCACTTT. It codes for CASSFRQPYNSPLHF.

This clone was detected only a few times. CDR3 DNA sequence: TGTGCCAGCAGCTTGCAGGGGTTCGACACCGGGGAGCTGTTTTTT. Translated: CASSLQGFDTGELFF. The chain combines TRBV9 with TRBJ2-2; D perhaps matches TRBD1 (6 bases). Germline V lookup: CDR1 SGDLS, CDR2 YYNGEE. V lost 4 bases and J 3 bases, leaving 13 bases between the germline ends. The CDR3 loop spans 15 amino acids.

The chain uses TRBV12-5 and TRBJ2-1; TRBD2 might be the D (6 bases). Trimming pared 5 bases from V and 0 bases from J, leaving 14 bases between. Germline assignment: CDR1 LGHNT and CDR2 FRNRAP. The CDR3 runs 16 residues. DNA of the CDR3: TGTGCTAGTGGTGTTGACTTCGGGAGCTCCTACAATGAGCAGTTCTTC. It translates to CASGVDFGSSYNEQFF.

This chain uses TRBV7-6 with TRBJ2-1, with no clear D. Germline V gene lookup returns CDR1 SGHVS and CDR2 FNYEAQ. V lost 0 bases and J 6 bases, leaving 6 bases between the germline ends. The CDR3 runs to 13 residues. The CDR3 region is CASSLASGNEQFF. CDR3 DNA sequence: TGTGCCAGCAGCTTAGCGTCGGGCAATGAGCAGTTCTTC.

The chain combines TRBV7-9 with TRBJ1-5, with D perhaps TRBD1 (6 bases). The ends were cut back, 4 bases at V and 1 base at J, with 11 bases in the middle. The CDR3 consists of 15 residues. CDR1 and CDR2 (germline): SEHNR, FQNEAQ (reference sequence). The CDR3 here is CASSWAGASNQPQHF. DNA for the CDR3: TGTGCCAGCAGCTGGGCAGGGGCAAGCAATCAGCCCCAGCATTTT.

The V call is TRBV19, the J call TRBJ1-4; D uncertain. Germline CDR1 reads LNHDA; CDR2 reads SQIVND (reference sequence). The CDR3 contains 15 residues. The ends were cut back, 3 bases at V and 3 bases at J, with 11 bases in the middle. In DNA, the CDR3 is TGTGCCAGTAGTATCAGCGGAGAAGCTAATGAAAAACTGTTTTTT. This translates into CASSISGEANEKLFF.

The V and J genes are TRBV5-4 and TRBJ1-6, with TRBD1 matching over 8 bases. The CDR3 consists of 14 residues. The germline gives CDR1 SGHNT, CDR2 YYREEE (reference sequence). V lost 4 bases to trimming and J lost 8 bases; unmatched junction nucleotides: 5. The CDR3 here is CASSMSGGDSPLHF. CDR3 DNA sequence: TGTGCCAGCAGCATGTCAGGGGGCGATTCACCCCTCCACTTT.

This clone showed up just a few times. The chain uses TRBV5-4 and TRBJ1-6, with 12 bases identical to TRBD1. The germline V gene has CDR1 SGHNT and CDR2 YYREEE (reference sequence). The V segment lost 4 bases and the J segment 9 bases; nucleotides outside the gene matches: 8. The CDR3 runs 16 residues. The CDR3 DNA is TGTGCCAGCAGCGGGGGACAGGGGGCGAGGGGTTCACCCCTCCACTTT. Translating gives CASSGGQGARGSPLHF.

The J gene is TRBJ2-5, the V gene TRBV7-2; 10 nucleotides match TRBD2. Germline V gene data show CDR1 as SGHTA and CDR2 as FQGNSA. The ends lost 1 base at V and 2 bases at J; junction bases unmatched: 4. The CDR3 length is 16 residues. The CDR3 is CASSLDSSGGQETQYF. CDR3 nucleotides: TGTGCCAGCAGCTTAGATTCTAGCGGGGGTCAAGAGACCCAGTACTTC.

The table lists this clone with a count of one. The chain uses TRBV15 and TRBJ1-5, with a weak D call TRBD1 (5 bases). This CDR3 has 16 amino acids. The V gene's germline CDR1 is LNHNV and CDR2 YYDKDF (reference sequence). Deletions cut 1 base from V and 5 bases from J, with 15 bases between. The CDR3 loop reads CATSRGSQGRHQPQHF. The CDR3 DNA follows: TGTGCCACCAGCAGAGGTTCTCAGGGAAGGCATCAGCCCCAGCATTTT.

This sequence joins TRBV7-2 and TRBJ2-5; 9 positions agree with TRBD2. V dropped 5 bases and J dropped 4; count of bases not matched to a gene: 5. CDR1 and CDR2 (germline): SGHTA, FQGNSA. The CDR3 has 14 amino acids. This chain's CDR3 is CASSPSSGGETQYF. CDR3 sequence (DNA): TGTGCCAGCAGCCCGAGTAGCGGGGGAGAGACCCAGTACTTC.

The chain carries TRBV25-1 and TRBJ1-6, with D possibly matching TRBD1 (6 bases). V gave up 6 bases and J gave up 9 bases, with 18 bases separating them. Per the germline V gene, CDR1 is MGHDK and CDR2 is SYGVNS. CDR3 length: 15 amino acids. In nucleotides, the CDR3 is TGTGCCAGCAGCGATCTGACAGGACCTTCTTCACCCCTCCACTTT. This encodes CASSDLTGPSSPLHF.

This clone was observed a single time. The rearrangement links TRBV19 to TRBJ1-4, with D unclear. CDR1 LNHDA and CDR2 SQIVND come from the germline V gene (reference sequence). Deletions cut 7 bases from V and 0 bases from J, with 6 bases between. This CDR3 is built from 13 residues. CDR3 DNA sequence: TGTGCCAGTACTACGACAACTAATGAAAAACTGTTTTTT. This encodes CASTTTTNEKLFF.

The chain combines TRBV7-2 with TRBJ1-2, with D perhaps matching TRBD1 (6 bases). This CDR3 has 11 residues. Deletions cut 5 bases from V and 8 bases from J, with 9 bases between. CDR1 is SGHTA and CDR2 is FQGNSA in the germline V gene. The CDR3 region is CASSQGQGYTF. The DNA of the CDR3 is TGTGCCAGCAGCCAGGGGCAAGGCTACACCTTC.

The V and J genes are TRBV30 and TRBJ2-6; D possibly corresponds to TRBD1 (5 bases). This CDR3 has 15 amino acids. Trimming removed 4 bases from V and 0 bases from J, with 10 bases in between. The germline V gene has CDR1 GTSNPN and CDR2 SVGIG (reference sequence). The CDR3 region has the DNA TGTGCCTGGAATATCGACAGCTCTGGGGCCAACGTCCTGACTTTC. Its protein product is CAWNIDSSGANVLTF.

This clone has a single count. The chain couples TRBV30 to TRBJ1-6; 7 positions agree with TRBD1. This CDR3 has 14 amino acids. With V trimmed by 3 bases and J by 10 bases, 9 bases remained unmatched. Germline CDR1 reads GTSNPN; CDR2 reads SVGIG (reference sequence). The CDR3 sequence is CAWSDQGQFSPLHF. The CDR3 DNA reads TGTGCCTGGAGCGACCAGGGACAGTTCTCACCCCTCCACTTT.

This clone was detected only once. The CDR3 reads CADQHRGNGYTF. The CDR3 DNA reads as TGTGCCGACCAGCACCGAGGGAATGGCTACACCTTC. The chain has TRBV2 and TRBJ1-2, with D unclear. The length of the CDR3 is 12 residues. The V end lost 11 bases, the J end lost 6 bases, and 16 bases lay between the germline ends. Germline V CDR1 and CDR2: SNHLY, FYNNEI.

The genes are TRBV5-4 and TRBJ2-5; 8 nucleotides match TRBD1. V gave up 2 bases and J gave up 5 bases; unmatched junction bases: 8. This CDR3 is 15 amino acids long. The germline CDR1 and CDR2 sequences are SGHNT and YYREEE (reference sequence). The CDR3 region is CASSFFQGAGETQYF. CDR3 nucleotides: TGTGCCAGCAGCTTTTTTCAGGGGGCAGGGGAGACCCAGTACTTC.

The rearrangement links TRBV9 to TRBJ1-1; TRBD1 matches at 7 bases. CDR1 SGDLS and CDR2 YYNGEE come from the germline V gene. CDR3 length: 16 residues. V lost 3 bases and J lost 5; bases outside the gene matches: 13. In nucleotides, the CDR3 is TGTGCCAGCAGCGGGACAGGCACGAGGGCCACAACTGAAGCTTTCTTT. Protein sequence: CASSGTGTRATTEAFF.

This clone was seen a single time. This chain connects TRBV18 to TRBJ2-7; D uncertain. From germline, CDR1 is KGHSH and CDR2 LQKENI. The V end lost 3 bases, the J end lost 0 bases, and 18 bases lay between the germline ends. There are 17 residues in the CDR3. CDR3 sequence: CASSPGVSMTSSYEQYF. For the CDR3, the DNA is TGTGCCAGCTCACCCGGAGTCAGTATGACCAGCTCCTACGAGCAGTACTTC.

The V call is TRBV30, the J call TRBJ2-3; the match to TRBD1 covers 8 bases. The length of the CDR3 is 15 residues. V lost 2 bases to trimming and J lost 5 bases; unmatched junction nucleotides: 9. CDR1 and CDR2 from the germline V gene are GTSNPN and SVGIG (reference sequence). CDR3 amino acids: CAWSLGQAERDTQYF. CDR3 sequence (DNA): TGTGCCTGGAGTCTGGGACAGGCGGAGAGAGATACGCAGTATTTT. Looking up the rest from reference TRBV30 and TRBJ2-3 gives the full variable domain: SQTIHQWPATLVQPVGSPLSLECTVEGTSNPNLYWYRQAAGRGLQLLFYSVGIGQISSEVPQNLSASRPQDRQFILSSKKLLLSDSGFYLCAWSLGQAERDTQYFGPGTRLTVL.

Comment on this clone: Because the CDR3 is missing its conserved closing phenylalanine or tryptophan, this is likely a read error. CDR3 nucleotides: TGTGCCAGCAGCTCCCAGGGGTTCAATCAGCCCCAGCATTCT. Amino acids: CASSSQGFNQPQHS. V usage is TRBV7-9 and J usage is TRBJ1-5, with D perhaps matching TRBD1 (6 bases). The CDR3 is 14 amino acids. Germline values: CDR1 SEHNR, CDR2 FQNEAQ (reference sequence). V dropped 4 bases and J dropped 3 bases, with 10 bases sitting between them.

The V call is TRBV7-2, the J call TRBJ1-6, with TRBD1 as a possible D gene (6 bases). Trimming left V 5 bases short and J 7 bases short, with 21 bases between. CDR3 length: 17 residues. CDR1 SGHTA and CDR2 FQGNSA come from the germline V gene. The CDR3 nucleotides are TGTGCCAGCAGCCCAGCACCCACACAGGGTCCAAATTCACCCCTCCACTTT. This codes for CASSPAPTQGPNSPLHF.

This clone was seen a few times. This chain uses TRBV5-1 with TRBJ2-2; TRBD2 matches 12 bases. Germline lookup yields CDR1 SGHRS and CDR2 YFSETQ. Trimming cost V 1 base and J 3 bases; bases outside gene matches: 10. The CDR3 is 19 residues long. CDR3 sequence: CASSLSVRGLAGDTGELFF. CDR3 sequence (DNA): TGCGCCAGCAGCTTGTCAGTCAGGGGACTAGCGGGTGACACCGGGGAGCTGTTTTTT.

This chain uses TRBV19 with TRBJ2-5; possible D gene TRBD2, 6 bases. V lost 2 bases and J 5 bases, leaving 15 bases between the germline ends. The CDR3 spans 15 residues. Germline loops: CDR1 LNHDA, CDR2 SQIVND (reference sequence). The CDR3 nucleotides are TGTGCCAGTAGTATACGGTTGGAGGGGATGGAGACCCAGTACTTC. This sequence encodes CASSIRLEGMETQYF.

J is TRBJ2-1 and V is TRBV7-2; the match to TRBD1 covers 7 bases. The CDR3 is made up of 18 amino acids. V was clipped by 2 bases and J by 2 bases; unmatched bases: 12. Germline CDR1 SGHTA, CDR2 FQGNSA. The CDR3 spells CASSLRFGAGGAYNEQFF. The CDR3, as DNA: TGTGCCAGCAGCTTAAGATTCGGGGCAGGGGGAGCCTACAATGAGCAGTTCTTC.

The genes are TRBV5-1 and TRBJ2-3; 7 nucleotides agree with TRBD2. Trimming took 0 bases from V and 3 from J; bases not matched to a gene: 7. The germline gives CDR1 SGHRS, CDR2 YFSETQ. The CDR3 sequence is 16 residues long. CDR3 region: CASSLAFAGVTDTQYF. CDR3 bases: TGCGCCAGCAGCTTGGCCTTTGCGGGGGTAACAGATACGCAGTATTTT. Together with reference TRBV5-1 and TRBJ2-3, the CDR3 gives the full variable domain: KAGVTQTPRYLIKTRGQQVTLSCSPISGHRSVSWYQQTPGQGLQFLFEYFSETQRNKGNFPGRFSGRQFSNSRSEMNVSTLELGDSALYLCASSLAFAGVTDTQYFGPGTRLTVL.

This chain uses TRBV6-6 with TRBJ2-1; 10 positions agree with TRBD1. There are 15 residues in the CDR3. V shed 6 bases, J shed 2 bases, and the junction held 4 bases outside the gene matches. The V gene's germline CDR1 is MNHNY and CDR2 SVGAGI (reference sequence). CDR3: CASSRQGAPYNEQFF. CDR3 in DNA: TGTGCCAGCAGCCGACAGGGGGCCCCCTACAATGAGCAGTTCTTC.

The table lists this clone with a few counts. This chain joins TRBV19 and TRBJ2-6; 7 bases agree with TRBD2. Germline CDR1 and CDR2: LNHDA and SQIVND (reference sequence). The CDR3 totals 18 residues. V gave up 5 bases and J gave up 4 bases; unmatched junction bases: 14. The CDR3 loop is CASSSRVGGNAGANVLTF. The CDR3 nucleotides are TGTGCCAGTAGTTCTCGAGTCGGGGGGAATGCCGGGGCCAACGTCCTGACTTTC.

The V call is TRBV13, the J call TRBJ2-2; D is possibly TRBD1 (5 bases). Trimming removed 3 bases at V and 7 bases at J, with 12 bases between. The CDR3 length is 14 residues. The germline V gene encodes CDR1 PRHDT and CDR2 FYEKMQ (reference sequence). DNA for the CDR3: TGTGCCAGCAGCTTGGGCAGGGTCGGCGGGGAGCTGTTTTTT. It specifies CASSLGRVGGELFF.